This T cell receptor beta chain was captured in a study of blood T cells in healthy people across ages. Germline-derived CDR1 and CDR2 are DFQATT and SNEGSKA (reference sequence). The CDR3 has 12 residues. J was trimmed by 5 bases and V by 5 bases; bases with no gene match: 3. Then a second PCR, running roughly 7 to 11 cycles, was carried out with a sample-barcoded 5' primer and a J-beta primer mix. Each CDR3 protein is one row after TCRdb ran MiXCR on the 5' RACE reads. The table records roughly 1.6 million distinct CDR3 sequences, around 36% of them present only once. Study-wide points: There was a strong correlation between TCR beta diversity and naive T cell percentage.

This clonotype showed up just a few times. Its antigen is not identified. The chain joins TRBV20-1 to TRBJ2-7; 10 bases match TRBD1. Sequenced sample: blood. This receptor was obtained from a woman aged 25 to 39 in good health. CDR3 loop: CSAAGTGDEQYF. In DNA form, the CDR3 reads TGCAGTGCTGCCGGGACAGGGGACGAGCAGTACTTC.